This T cell receptor beta chain was identified during a study of blood T cells in healthy people across ages. Study-level findings and limits: Measured against age, TCR beta diversity per million T cells decreased in a roughly linear manner.

With respect to this clonotype: No antigen is known for it.

Germline V gives CDR1 SGHDN, CDR2 FVKESK. This CDR3 is 16 amino acids long. Trimming at V came to 4 bases and at J to 7 bases, leaving 14 bases not matched to a gene. The authors ran a second PCR of about 6 to 11 cycles using a sample-barcoded 5' primer and a J-beta primer mix. TCRdb ran MiXCR on the 5' RACE reads and lists one entry per CDR3 protein. In the table there are roughly 860,000 distinct CDR3 sequences, roughly 60% of which are singletons. This sequence originates from a man aged 25 to 45 in good health. The sample taken for sequencing was blood. This chain uses TRBV14 with TRBJ1-2, with TRBD1 matching over 8 bases. The CDR3 region is CASSPGAGGSFSGYTF. In nucleotides, the CDR3 is TGTGCCAGCAGCCCGGGGGCAGGGGGCTCTTTTTCTGGCTACACCTTC.